This T cell receptor (beta chain) was captured by sequencing in a study of T cells in Graves' hyperthyroidism and ophthalmopathy. For the study at large: Peripheral blood draws took place at initial diagnosis, ahead of any treatment.

The CDR3 spans 16 residues. The germline gives CDR1 DFQATT, CDR2 SNEGSKA (reference sequence). V was pared by 1 base and J by 7 bases, with 11 bases of the junction left unmatched. As for this clonotype: Its antigen remains unidentified.

The study, taken as a whole, reports: For ophthalmopathy, model prediction preceded onset by a median 6.5 months. The blood repertoire included most of the expanded thyroid clonotypes above 0.001.

The CDR3 regions of TCR beta were amplified from RNA transcripts. HTBI primers were used for first-round RT-PCR of the TCR CDR3. Each CDR3 protein gets one entry after TCRdb re-called the multiplex PCR reads with MiXCR. The repertoire has around 500,000 distinct CDR3 sequences, approximately 22% of them found once; the top ten carry 45% to 55%. The material sequenced was blood. The receptor's source is a woman in her sixties or seventies with Graves' ophthalmopathy. V usage is TRBV20-1 and J usage is TRBJ2-1, with 9 nucleotides matching TRBD2. The DNA of the CDR3 is TGCAGTGCTAGAGGGGGACTAGCCTGGTCTCGGAATGAGCAGTTCTTC. Encoded protein: CSARGGLAWSRNEQFF.